This is a list of T cell receptor beta chains from one sample in a study of CD8+CD57+ T cells in acquired aplastic anemia. TCRdb analysed the reads with MiXCR anew, one entry per CDR3 protein. Of about 180,000 distinct CDR3 sequences in the sample, around 50% were seen once. Sequenced material: sorted CD4+, CD8+, or CD8+CD57+ T cells (not recorded which) from PBMCs. These receptors all come from a human donor with aplastic anemia. Both conserved end residues are part of each CDR3. A D gene is named only where the DNA matches it firmly. Some rows mark clone size as missing; the rest say once, few, many or name a class of expanded clone.

>TRBV10-3|-|TRBJ1-2|TRBD1
CAISLDREEDGYTF
TGTGCCATCAGTCTGGACAGGGAGGAGGATGGCTACACCTTC
>TRBV4-1|many|TRBJ2-7|-
CASSQDGGGRGAYEQYF
TGCGCCAGCAGCCAAGACGGGGGAGGGAGGGGGGCCTACGAGCAGTACTTC
>TRBV9|few|TRBJ2-3|TRBD2
CASSVAREKGTQYF
TGTGCCAGCAGCGTAGCGCGGGAGAAGGGTACGCAGTATTTT
>TRBV20-1|many|TRBJ2-4|TRBD1
CSARAGGENIQYF
TGCAGTGCTAGGGCAGGGGGAGAAAACATTCAGTACTTC
>TRBV9|-|TRBJ2-1|TRBD2
CASSHSGGRLNEQFF
TGTGCCAGCAGCCACTCGGGCGGGAGATTGAATGAGCAGTTCTTC
>TRBV6-5|many|TRBJ1-2|-
CASSYGLGSYGYTF
TGTGCCAGCAGTTACGGGCTCGGTAGCTATGGCTACACCTTC
>TRBV15|-|TRBJ2-1|-
CATSSLGTGSPYNEQFF
TGTGCCACCAGCAGCTTGGGTACAGGGTCACCTTACAATGAGCAGTTCTTC
>TRBV7-7|many|TRBJ2-3|TRBD2
CASSDGTRATDTQYF
TGTGCCAGCAGCGACGGGACTAGAGCCACAGATACGCAGTATTTT
>TRBV6-6|many|TRBJ2-1|TRBD2
CASSYSSGTSNEQFF
TGTGCCAGCAGTTACAGTTCCGGGACTAGCAATGAGCAGTTCTTC
>TRBV25-1|-|TRBJ1-2|-
CASSEWGLMGENYGYTF
TGTGCCAGCAGTGAATGGGGACTCATGGGAGAAAACTATGGCTACACCTTC
>TRBV15|many|TRBJ1-4|-
CATSRSGPLATNEKLFF
TGTGCCACCAGCAGGTCCGGTCCGCTTGCAACTAATGAAAAACTGTTTTTT
>TRBV7-8|many|TRBJ1-2|-
CASSLGRAGRDGYTF
TGTGCCAGCAGCTTAGGGCGCGCAGGGCGAGATGGCTACACCTTC
>TRBV7-9|once|TRBJ1-2|-
CASSLGGDYTF
TGTGCCAGCAGCTTAGGAGGGGACTACACCTTC
>TRBV7-9|few|TRBJ1-5|-
CASSLRGQPYQPQHF
TGTGCCAGCAGTCTTCGGGGGCAGCCATATCAGCCCCAGCATTTT
>TRBV7-9|many|TRBJ2-7|TRBD2
CASSLAGLASYEQYF
TGTGCCAGCAGCTTAGCCGGACTAGCAAGCTACGAGCAGTACTTC
>TRBV20-1|many|TRBJ2-5|TRBD2
CSARQRLAGLTETQYF
TGCAGTGCTAGACAACGACTAGCGGGGCTAACTGAGACCCAGTACTTC
>TRBV6-4|many|TRBJ1-6|-
CASSEAGVYNSPLHF
TGTGCCAGCAGTGAGGCGGGAGTCTATAATTCACCCCTCCACTTT
>TRBV5-6|many|TRBJ1-2|TRBD1
CASSPTGQGEYGYTF
TGTGCCAGCAGCCCCACGGGACAGGGCGAATATGGCTACACCTTC
>TRBV29-1|-|TRBJ2-3|-
CSATGGNTVGTQYF
TGCAGCGCCACTGGGGGTAACACAGTGGGTACGCAGTATTTT
>TRBV11-1|few|TRBJ2-7|TRBD2
CASSPPGLAGEVVGEQYF
TGTGCCAGCAGCCCCCCGGGACTAGCGGGGGAAGTCGTCGGCGAGCAGTACTTC
>TRBV20-1|-|TRBJ2-3|-
CSARDYREPDTQYF
TGCAGTGCTAGAGATTACAGGGAGCCAGATACGCAGTATTTT
>TRBV19|-|TRBJ2-1|TRBD1
CASHEGARYNEQFF
TGTGCCAGTCACGAGGGGGCTAGGTACAATGAGCAGTTCTTC
>TRBV10-3|-|TRBJ2-5|TRBD1
CAISEAGGRGETQYF
TGTGCCATCAGTGAGGCAGGGGGCAGGGGAGAGACCCAGTACTTC
>TRBV5-1|-|TRBJ1-1|-
CASSLSAGSGTEAFF
TGCGCCAGCAGCTTGTCGGCGGGGTCAGGCACTGAAGCTTTCTTT
>TRBV7-2|-|TRBJ2-7|-
CASSLAIQLLYEQYF
TGTGCCAGCAGCTTAGCAATTCAGCTCCTCTACGAGCAGTACTTC
>TRBV10-3|many|TRBJ1-3|-
CAISVTGSSGNTIYF
TGTGCCATCAGTGTGACGGGAAGCTCTGGAAACACCATATATTTT
>TRBV15|many|TRBJ2-7|TRBD2
CATSSVGGSSYEQYF
TGTGCCACCAGCAGTGTGGGGGGGTCTTCCTACGAGCAGTACTTC
>TRBV7-3|-|TRBJ2-6|-
CAHDSGANVLTF
TGTGCCCATGACTCTGGGGCCAACGTCCTGACTTTC
>TRBV20-1|many|TRBJ1-2|TRBD1
CSASRDRVGGYTF
TGCAGTGCTTCACGAGACAGGGTTGGTGGCTACACCTTC
>TRBV2|many|TRBJ1-2|-
CASSAARGAVGYTF
TGTGCCAGCAGTGCGGCAAGGGGCGCGGTAGGCTACACCTTC
>TRBV7-8|-|TRBJ2-1|-
CASRGGTYNEQFF
TGTGCCAGCAGGGGCGGGACCTACAATGAGCAGTTCTTC
>TRBV20-1|many|TRBJ1-6|-
CSARTGGDNSPLHF
TGCAGTGCCCGGACGGGGGGGGATAATTCACCCCTCCACTTT
>TRBV9|-|TRBJ1-6|TRBD1
CASSVGTETNSPLHF
TGTGCCAGCAGCGTGGGGACAGAGACTAATTCACCCCTCCACTTT
>TRBV10-3|-|TRBJ2-2|-
CAPGSTGELFF
TGTGCCCCAGGGAGCACCGGGGAGCTGTTTTTT
>TRBV20-1|many|TRBJ2-3|TRBD2
CSAISGGAGDTQYF
TGCAGTGCCATTAGCGGGGGGGCAGGAGATACGCAGTATTTT
>TRBV6-2/TRBV6-3|many|TRBJ2-1|-
CASSYAKGGTYNEQFF
TGTGCCAGCAGTTACGCCAAGGGGGGGACGTACAATGAGCAGTTCTTC